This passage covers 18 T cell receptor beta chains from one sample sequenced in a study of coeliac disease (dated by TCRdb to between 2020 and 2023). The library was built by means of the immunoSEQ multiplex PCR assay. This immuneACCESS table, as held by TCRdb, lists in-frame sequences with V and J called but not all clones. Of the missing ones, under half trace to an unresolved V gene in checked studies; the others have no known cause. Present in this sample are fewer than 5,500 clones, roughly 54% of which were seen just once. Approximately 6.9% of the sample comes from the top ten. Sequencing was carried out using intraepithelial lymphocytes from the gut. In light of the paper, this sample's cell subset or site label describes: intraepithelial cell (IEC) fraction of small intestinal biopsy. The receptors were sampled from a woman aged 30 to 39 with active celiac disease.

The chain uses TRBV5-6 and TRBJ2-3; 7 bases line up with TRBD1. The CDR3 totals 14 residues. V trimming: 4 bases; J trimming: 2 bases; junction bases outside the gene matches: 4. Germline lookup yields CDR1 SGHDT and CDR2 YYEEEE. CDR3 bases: TGTGCCAGCAGCAGGGGACAGCCCACAGATACGCAGTATTTT. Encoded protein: CASSRGQPTDTQYF.

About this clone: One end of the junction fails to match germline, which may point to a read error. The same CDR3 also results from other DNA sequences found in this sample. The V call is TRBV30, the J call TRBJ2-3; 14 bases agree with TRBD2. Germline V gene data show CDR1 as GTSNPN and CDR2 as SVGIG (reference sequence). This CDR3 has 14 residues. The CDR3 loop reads CAWETSGGADTQYF. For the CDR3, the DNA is TGCGCCTGGGAGACTAGCGGGGGGGCTGATACGCAGTATTTT.

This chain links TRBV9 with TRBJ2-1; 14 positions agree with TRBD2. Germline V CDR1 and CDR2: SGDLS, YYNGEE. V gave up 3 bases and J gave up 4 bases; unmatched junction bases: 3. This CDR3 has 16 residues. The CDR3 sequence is CASSARLAGGYNEQFF. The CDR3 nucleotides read TGTGCCAGCAGCGCCAGACTAGCGGGGGGGTACAATGAGCAGTTCTTC. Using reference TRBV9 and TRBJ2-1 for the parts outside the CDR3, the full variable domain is DSGVTQTPKHLITATGQRVTLRCSPRSGDLSVYWYQQSLDQGLQFLIQYYNGEERAKGNILERFSAQQFPDLHSELNLSSLELGDSALYFCASSARLAGGYNEQFFGPGTRLTVL.

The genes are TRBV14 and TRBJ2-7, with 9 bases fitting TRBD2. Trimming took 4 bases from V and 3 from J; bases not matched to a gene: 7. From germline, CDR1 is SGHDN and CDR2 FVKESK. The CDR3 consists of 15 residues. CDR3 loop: CASSLVAGGLYEQYF. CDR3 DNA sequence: TGTGCCAGCAGCCTGGTGGCGGGGGGGCTCTACGAGCAGTACTTC. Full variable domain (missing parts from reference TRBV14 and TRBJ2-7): EAGVTQFPSHSVIEKGQTVTLRCDPISGHDNLYWYRRVMGKEIKFLLHFVKESKQDESGMPNNRFLAERTGGTYSTLKVQPAELEDSGVYFCASSLVAGGLYEQYFGPGTRLTVT.

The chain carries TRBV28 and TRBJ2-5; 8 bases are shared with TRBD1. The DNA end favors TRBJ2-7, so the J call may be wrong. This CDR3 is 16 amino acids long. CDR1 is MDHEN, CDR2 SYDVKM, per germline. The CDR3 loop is CASNSRRQGNSYEQYF. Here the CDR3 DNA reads TGTGCCAGCAACTCTCGACGACAGGGGAACTCCTACGAGCAGTACTTC.

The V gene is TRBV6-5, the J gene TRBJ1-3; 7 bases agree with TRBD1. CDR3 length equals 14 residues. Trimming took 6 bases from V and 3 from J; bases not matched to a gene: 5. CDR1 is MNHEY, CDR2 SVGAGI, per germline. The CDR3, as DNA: TGTGCCAGCAGCCTTACAGGGGTTGGAAACACCATATATTTT. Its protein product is CASSLTGVGNTIYF.

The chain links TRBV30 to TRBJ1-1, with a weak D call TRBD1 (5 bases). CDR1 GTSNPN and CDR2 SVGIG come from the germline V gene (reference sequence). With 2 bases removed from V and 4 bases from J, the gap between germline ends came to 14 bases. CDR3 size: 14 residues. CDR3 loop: CAWSSGRAVTEAFF. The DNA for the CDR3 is TGTGCCTGGAGTTCAGGGAGGGCAGTCACTGAAGCTTTCTTT.

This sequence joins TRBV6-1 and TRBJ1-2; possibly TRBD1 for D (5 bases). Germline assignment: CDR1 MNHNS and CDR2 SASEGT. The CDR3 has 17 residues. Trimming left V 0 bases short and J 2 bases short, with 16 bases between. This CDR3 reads CASSEALTGRTNYGYTF. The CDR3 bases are TGTGCCAGCAGTGAAGCGTTAACAGGCCGAACGAACTATGGCTACACCTTC.

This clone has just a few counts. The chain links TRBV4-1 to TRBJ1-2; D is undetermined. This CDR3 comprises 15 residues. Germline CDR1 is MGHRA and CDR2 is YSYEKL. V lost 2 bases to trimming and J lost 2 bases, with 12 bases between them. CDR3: CASSQLRSSNYGYTF. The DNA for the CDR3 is TGCGCCAGCAGCCAACTCAGGTCGTCGAACTATGGCTACACCTTC.

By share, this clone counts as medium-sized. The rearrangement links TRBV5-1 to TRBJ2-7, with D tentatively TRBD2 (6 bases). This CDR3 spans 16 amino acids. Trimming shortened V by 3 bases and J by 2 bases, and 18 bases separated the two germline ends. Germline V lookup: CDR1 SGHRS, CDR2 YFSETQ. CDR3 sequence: CASSWGGGDSTYEQYF. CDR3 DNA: TGCGCCAGCAGCTGGGGTGGCGGGGACTCAACCTACGAGCAGTACTTC.

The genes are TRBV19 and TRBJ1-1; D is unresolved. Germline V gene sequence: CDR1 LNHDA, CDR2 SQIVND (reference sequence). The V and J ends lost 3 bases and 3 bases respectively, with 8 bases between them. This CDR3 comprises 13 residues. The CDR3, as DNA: TGTGCCAGTAGTATTATTCCCGACACTGAAGCTTTCTTT. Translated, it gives CASSIIPDTEAFF.

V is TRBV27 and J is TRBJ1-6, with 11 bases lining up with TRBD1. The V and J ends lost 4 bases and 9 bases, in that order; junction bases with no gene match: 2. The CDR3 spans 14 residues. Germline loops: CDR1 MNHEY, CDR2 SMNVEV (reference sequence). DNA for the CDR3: TGTGCCAGCAGTTCTGGGACAGGGGGTTCACCCCTCCACTTT. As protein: CASSSGTGGSPLHF.

In DNA form, the CDR3 reads TGCGCCAGCAGCCCAATACATAAGGACAGGGGGCCGTACGAGCAGTACTTC. This sequence encodes CASSPIHKDRGPYEQYF. J is TRBJ2-7 and V is TRBV4-1, with 11 bases lining up with TRBD1. Per germline, CDR1 MGHRA and CDR2 YSYEKL. The CDR3 consists of 17 residues. Unmatched junction bases numbered 12, after V lost 4 bases and J lost 4 bases.

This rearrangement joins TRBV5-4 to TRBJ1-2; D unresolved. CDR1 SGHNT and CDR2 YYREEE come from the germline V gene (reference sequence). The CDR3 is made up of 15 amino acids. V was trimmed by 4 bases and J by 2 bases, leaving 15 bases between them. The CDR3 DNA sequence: TGTGCCAGCAGCCTCCGGACTTTGGGCAACTATGGCTACACCTTC. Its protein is CASSLRTLGNYGYTF. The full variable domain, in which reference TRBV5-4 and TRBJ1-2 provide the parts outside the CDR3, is ETGVTQSPTHLIKTRGQQVTLRCSSQSGHNTVSWYQQALGQGPQFIFQYYREEENGRGNFPPRFSGLQFPNYSSELNVNALELDDSALYLCASSLRTLGNYGYTFGSGTRLTVV.

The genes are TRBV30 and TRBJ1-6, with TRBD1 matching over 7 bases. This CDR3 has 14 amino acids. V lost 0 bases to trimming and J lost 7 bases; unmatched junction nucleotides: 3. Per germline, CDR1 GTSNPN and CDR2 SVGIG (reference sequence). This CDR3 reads CAWSVLGQNSPLHF. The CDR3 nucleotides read TGTGCCTGGAGTGTACTGGGACAGAATTCACCCCTCCACTTT.

The CDR3 reads CASSNTLTAGHEQYF. CDR3 nucleotide sequence: TGTGCCAGCAGCAACACCCTCACCGCAGGGCACGAGCAGTACTTC. The V call is TRBV11-2, the J call TRBJ2-7; D perhaps matches TRBD1 (5 bases). Germline values: CDR1 SGHAT, CDR2 FQNNGV. V dropped 5 bases and J dropped 5 bases, with 19 bases sitting between them. The CDR3 is 15 amino acids.

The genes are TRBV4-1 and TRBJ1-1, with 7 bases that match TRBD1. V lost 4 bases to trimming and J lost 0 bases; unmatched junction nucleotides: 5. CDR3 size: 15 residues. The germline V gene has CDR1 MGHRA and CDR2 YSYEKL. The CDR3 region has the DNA TGCGCCAGCAGCCTAGACAGGGAATTGAACACTGAAGCTTTCTTT. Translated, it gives CASSLDRELNTEAFF.

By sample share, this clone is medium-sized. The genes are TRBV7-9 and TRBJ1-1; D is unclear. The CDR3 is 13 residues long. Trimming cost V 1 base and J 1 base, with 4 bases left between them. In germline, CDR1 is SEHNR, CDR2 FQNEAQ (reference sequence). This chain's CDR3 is CASSLVGNTEAFF. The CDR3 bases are TGTGCCAGCAGCTTAGTCGGGAACACTGAAGCTTTCTTT.